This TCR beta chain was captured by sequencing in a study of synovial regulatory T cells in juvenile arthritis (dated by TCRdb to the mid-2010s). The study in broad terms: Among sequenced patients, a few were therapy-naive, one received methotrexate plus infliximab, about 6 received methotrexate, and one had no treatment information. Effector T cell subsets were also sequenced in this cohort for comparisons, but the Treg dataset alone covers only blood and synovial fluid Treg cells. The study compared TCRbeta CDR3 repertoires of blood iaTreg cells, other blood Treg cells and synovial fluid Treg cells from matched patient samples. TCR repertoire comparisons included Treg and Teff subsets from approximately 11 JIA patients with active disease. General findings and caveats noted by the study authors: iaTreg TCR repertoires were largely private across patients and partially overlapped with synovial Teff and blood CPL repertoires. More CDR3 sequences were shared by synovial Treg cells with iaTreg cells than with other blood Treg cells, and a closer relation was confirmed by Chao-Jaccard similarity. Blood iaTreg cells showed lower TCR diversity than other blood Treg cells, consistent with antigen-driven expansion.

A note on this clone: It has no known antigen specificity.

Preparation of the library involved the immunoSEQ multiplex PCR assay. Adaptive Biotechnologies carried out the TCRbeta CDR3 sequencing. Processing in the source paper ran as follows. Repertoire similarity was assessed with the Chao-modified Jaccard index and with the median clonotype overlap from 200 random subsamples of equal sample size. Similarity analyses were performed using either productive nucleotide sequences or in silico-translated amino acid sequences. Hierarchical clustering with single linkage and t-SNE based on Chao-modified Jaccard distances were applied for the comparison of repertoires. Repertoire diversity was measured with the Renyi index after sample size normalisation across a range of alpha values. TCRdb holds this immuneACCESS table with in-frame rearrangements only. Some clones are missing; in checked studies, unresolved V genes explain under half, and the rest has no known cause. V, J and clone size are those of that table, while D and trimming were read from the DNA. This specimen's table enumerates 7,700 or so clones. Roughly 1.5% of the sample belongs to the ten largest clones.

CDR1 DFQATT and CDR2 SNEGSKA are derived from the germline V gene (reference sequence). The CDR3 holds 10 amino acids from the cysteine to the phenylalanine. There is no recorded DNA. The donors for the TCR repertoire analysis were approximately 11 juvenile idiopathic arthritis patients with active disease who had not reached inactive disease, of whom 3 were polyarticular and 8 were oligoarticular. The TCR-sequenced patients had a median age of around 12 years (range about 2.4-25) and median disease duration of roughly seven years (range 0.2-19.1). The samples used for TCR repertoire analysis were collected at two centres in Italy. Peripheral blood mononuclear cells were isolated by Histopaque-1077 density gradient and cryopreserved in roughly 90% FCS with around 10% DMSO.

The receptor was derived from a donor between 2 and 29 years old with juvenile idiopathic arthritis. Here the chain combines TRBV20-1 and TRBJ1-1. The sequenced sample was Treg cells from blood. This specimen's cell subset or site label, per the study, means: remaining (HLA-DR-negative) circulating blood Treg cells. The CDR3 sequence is CSARNTEAFF.